The 15 T cell receptor beta chains below were found in one sample sequenced in a study of shared clonotypes between healthy human individuals (dated by TCRdb to about 2020). The library was generated by the immunoSEQ multiplex PCR assay. TCRdb provides this immuneACCESS table in a form limited to in-frame rearrangements. Some clones are lacking; in checked studies, under half of them reflect an unresolved V gene, and why the rest are absent is not known. Within this sample are some 2.4 million clones, with 93% of them counted one time only. Around 0.4% of the sample comes from the top ten. Sequences were obtained from naive CD4+ T cells from PBMCs. The sample's cell subset or site label is to be understood as: CD45RA+ positively selected. The receptors derive from a man aged 18 to 30 in good health. Some clones in this sample may be carry-over from other donors' samples.

This clone was detected only once. The chain carries TRBV2 and TRBJ2-7; 9 bases fit TRBD1. The CDR3 is 13 residues long. CDR1 and CDR2 from the germline V gene are SNHLY and FYNNEI. The J segment lost 4 bases and the V segment lost 6 bases, leaving 4 bases of the junction unmatched. In DNA, the CDR3 is TGTGCCAGCAGGAACAGGGGGCTGTACGAGCAGTACTTC. Its protein is CASRNRGLYEQYF.

V is TRBV19 and J is TRBJ1-4; tentative D call: TRBD1 (6 bases). Germline V gene sequence: CDR1 LNHDA, CDR2 SQIVND (reference sequence). This CDR3 spans 13 amino acids. V lost 7 bases to trimming and J lost 5 bases, with 11 bases between them. CDR3 sequence: CASKGQGNEKLFF. The CDR3 DNA reads as TGTGCCAGTAAAGGCCAGGGGAATGAAAAACTGTTTTTT.

The rearrangement joins TRBV28 to TRBJ2-7; D is perhaps TRBD1 (5 bases). CDR1 is MDHEN, CDR2 SYDVKM, per germline. Trimming cost V 5 bases and J 2 bases, with 13 bases left between them. The CDR3 totals 14 residues. The CDR3 sequence: CASSGSRGTYEQYF. The CDR3 nucleotides are TGTGCCAGCAGTGGCAGTAGGGGCACCTACGAGCAGTACTTC.

The chain carries TRBV19 and TRBJ1-5; TRBD1 matches 7 bases. V lost 6 bases to trimming and J lost 0 bases; unmatched junction nucleotides: 2. The CDR3 loop spans 14 amino acids. CDR1 and CDR2 (germline): LNHDA, SQIVND (reference sequence). CDR3: CASRGQASNQPQHF. The CDR3 DNA reads TGTGCCAGTAGAGGACAGGCTAGCAATCAGCCCCAGCATTTT. Variable domain in full (rest from reference TRBV19 and TRBJ1-5): DGGITQSPKYLFRKEGQNVTLSCEQNLNHDAMYWYRQDPGQGLRLIYYSQIVNDFQKGDIAEGYSVSREKKESFPLTVTSAQKNPTAFYLCASRGQASNQPQHFGDGTRLSIL.

The CDR3 DNA reads TGTGCCAGCAGCTTGCTCGGACAGCTCTACGAGCAGTACTTC. This gives the protein CASSLLGQLYEQYF. V gene TRBV11-2 combines with J gene TRBJ2-7, with D possibly matching TRBD1 (6 bases). The CDR3 covers 14 residues. In germline, CDR1 is SGHAT, CDR2 FQNNGV. Trimming pared 3 bases from V and 3 bases from J, leaving 12 bases between.

This clone appeared once. This chain connects TRBV6-5 to TRBJ2-7; TRBD2 matches at 7 bases. The CDR3 spans 15 residues. The germline CDR1 and CDR2 sequences are MNHEY and SVGAGI. Trimming at V came to 2 bases and at J to 0 bases, leaving 4 bases not matched to a gene. CDR3 sequence reads: CASSYERGPSYEQYF. In nucleotides, the CDR3 is TGTGCCAGCAGTTACGAGCGGGGCCCCTCCTACGAGCAGTACTTC.

This clone has only one observation. The gene calls are TRBV2 and TRBJ2-2; 7 nucleotides match TRBD2. V gave up 8 bases and J gave up 2 bases; unmatched junction bases: 11. The CDR3 contains 16 residues. Germline assignment: CDR1 SNHLY and CDR2 FYNNEI. The CDR3 nucleotides are TGTGCCAGCTCCCAAGAGGGCGGGAGTAACACCGGGGAGCTGTTTTTT. Translation: CASSQEGGSNTGELFF.

This chain joins TRBV18 and TRBJ2-7; 9 nucleotides line up with TRBD2. CDR3 length: 16 residues. The trim removed 2 bases at V and 5 bases at J, leaving 10 bases unmatched. Germline lookup yields CDR1 KGHSH and CDR2 LQKENI. CDR3 DNA sequence: TGTGCCAGCTCACCATACGGAGCGGGGACTAGCCACGAGCAGTACTTC. It specifies CASSPYGAGTSHEQYF.

The chain combines TRBV6-6 with TRBJ2-1; D is unclear. Per germline, CDR1 MNHNY and CDR2 SVGAGI (reference sequence). The CDR3 runs to 13 residues. Trimming stripped 2 bases from V and 6 bases from J, with 8 bases between. CDR3 region: CASSYQSTNEQFF. The CDR3 DNA is TGTGCCAGCAGTTACCAATCTACCAATGAGCAGTTCTTC.

V gene TRBV19 combines with J gene TRBJ2-5; no clear D gene. The germline gives CDR1 LNHDA, CDR2 SQIVND (reference sequence). V was shortened by 3 bases and J by 1 base, with 9 bases between the two germline ends. There are 14 residues in the CDR3. CDR3 sequence (DNA): TGTGCCAGTAGTATGACTTTCAGCCAAGAGACCCAGTACTTC. Its translation is CASSMTFSQETQYF.

The DNA for the CDR3 is TGTGCCAGCAGTCCCAGGGGACTAGCTTACGAGCAGTACTTC. Translation: CASSPRGLAYEQYF. The chain couples TRBV28 to TRBJ2-7, with TRBD2 matching 9 bases. V shed 5 bases, J shed 4 bases, and the junction held 6 bases outside the gene matches. Per germline, CDR1 MDHEN and CDR2 SYDVKM. The CDR3 extends over 14 amino acids.

The chain links TRBV5-1 to TRBJ2-2; D is ambiguous. Germline lookup yields CDR1 SGHRS and CDR2 YFSETQ. V shed 4 bases and J shed 2 bases, with 18 bases lying between them. CDR3 length: 17 residues. CDR3 bases: TGCGCCAGCAGCCCACGGCCCGCGGCCTTAAACACCGGGGAGCTGTTTTTT. Its translation is CASSPRPAALNTGELFF.

V and J are TRBV5-1 and TRBJ2-7; D is perhaps TRBD2 (6 bases). The V end lost 5 bases, the J end lost 4 bases, and 13 bases lay between the germline ends. Germline CDR1 SGHRS, CDR2 YFSETQ. This CDR3 spans 13 amino acids. This chain's CDR3 is CASRVEGAYEQYF. CDR3 nucleotide sequence: TGCGCCAGCAGAGTGGAGGGAGCGTACGAGCAGTACTTC.

This chain links TRBV2 with TRBJ1-1, with TRBD1 as a possible D gene (6 bases). Germline V gives CDR1 SNHLY, CDR2 FYNNEI. The CDR3 totals 13 residues. The germline V and J ends were trimmed by 6 bases and 4 bases, with 12 bases remaining between them. This chain's CDR3 is CASRDGGLTEAFF. The DNA for the CDR3 is TGTGCCAGCAGGGATGGGGGCCTCACTGAAGCTTTCTTT.

The CDR3 DNA reads TGTGCCAGCAGCTTTGACGGGACAGGAGCTTTCTTT. Residues: CASSFDGTGAFF. V is TRBV7-2 and J is TRBJ1-1, with 8 positions matching TRBD1. The germline CDR1 and CDR2 sequences are SGHTA and FQGNSA. This CDR3 has 12 amino acids. Trimming took 3 bases from V and 10 from J; bases not matched to a gene: 4.